The clone carrying this T cell receptor (beta chain) was observed at least ten times. Antigen: not known. V dropped 9 bases and J dropped 1; count of bases not matched to a gene: 6. The CDR3 has 13 amino acids. Germline CDR1 reads ENHRY; CDR2 reads SYGVKD. Then a second PCR, running about 6 to 12 cycles, was carried out with a sample-barcoded 5' primer and a J-beta primer mix. TCRdb re-called the 5' RACE reads through MiXCR, storing one row per CDR3 protein. The sample has 850,000 to 1,000,000 distinct CDR3 sequences, around 49% seen once. This specimen belongs to a study of blood T cells in healthy people across ages. Study-wide results and limits: Any conclusive comparison of naive versus antigen-experienced cells was prevented by using unsorted PBMCs. There was no known CMV status for donors, so expanded clonotype changes were possibly confounded. With naive T cell percentage, TCR beta diversity showed a strong correlation. Researchers deemed the diversity estimates from one million T cells underestimates.

This clonotype was sampled from a man aged 25-45 years in good health. The chain joins TRBV10-3 to TRBJ2-7; the match to TRBD1 covers 7 bases. Sequenced material: blood. The CDR3 bases are TGTGCCATGGGGGACAGTACTTCCTACGAGCAGTACTTC. Protein sequence: CAMGDSTSYEQYF.